This T cell receptor (beta chain) was profiled in a study of immune evolution from preneoplasia to lung adenocarcinoma. General observations from the study: Normal lung had the highest top T cell clone frequencies. Later-stage lesions appeared to have more T cells, more diversity, less clonality.

Resections took place in Japan or China from about 2013 to 2018. Each case's diagnosis was confirmed by two pathologists on H&E. TCRdb's table, derived via immunoSEQ multiplex PCR, lists solely in-frame clones and lacks some. The sample yields some 7,200 clones, roughly 80% seen once. Of note for this clone: Its antigen is as yet unknown.

The V and J ends lost 4 bases and 7 bases, in that order; junction bases with no gene match: 6. CDR1 KGHSH and CDR2 LQKENI come from the germline V gene. This CDR3 contains 15 residues. This chain uses TRBV18 with TRBJ1-4; TRBD1 agrees at 10 bases. The specimen was FFPE adjacent normal lung tissue. This receptor was taken from a person aged 70 to 85 with lung adenocarcinoma. This chain's CDR3 is CASSRTGTGAEKLFF. CDR3 in DNA: TGTGCCAGCTCACGAACCGGGACAGGGGCTGAAAAACTGTTTTTT.